This T cell receptor (beta chain) was obtained from a study of OX40 agonist ivuxolimab in advanced cancers. Study context: Dose-escalation patients had hepatocellular carcinoma, melanoma, renal cell or head and neck cancer. Age averaged roughly 60 years (range about 23 to 85), and 82.7% were male.

Produced via immunoSEQ multiplex PCR; TCRdb's table is partial and in-frame only. The sample holds 71,000 or so clones, 80% to 85% seen once. On cycle 4 day 1 and cycle 7 day 1, as well as at baseline, blood was sampled. This CDR3 spans 13 amino acids. CDR1 MNHEY and CDR2 SMNVEV come from the germline V gene (reference sequence). The V end was cut by 3 bases, the J end by 2 bases, with 7 bases between. The sequence was collected from an adult with an advanced solid tumor such as melanoma, head and neck, liver or kidney cancer. The V call is TRBV27, the J call TRBJ1-1; unclear D gene. This specimen consisted of CD4+ or CD8+ T cells sorted from blood, obtained in a trial of the OX40 agonist ivuxolimab. The CDR3 nucleotides are TGTGCCAGCAGTTTTCAGGATAACACTGAAGCTTTCTTT. This translates into CASSFQDNTEAFF.